This TCR beta chain was captured by sequencing in a study of vaccination and CD4 T cells after COVID-19. Indicated treatment: approximately nine-day PBMC culture with coronavirus spike peptide pools or control peptides (ViraFEST assay). The assay that was used to sequence DNA from cultured CD4+ T cells was the Oncomine TCR Beta short-read assay. TCRdb re-analysed the PCR reads in MiXCR, keeping a single row per CDR3 protein. The profile shows around 11,000 distinct CDR3 sequences, around 58% of them singletons. On this clonotype itself: Its antigen remains unidentified.

The CDR3 length is 17 residues. The V gene end was trimmed by 4 bases and the J gene end by 4 bases; junction bases not matched to a gene: 11. The germline gives CDR1 SGHNT, CDR2 YENEEA. This TCR was sampled from a human donor who had recovered from COVID-19. The chain couples TRBV11-3 to TRBJ2-5; 11 bases fit TRBD2. What was sequenced was CD4+ T cells from blood, cultured in vitro. The chain's CDR3 is CASSSLSTSGSGETQYF. In DNA form, the CDR3 reads TGTGCCAGCAGCTCCCTCAGCACTAGCGGGAGCGGAGAGACCCAGTACTTC.